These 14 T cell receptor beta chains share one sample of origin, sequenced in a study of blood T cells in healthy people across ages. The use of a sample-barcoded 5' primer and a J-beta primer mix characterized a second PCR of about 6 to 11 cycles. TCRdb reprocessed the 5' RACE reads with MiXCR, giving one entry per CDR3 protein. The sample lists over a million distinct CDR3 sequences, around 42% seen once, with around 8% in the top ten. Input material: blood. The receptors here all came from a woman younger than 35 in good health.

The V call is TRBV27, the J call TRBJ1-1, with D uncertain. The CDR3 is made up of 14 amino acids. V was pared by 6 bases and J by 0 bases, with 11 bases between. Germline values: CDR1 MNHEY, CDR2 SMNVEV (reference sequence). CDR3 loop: CASRLAGMNTEAFF. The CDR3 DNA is TGTGCCAGCAGGCTGGCGGGGATGAACACTGAAGCTTTCTTT.

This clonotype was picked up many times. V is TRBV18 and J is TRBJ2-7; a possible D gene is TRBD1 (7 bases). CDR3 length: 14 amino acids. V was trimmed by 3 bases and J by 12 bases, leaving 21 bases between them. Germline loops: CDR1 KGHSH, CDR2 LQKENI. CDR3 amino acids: CASSPAGQSPPLYF. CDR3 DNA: TGTGCCAGCTCACCCGCGGGACAGTCCCCCCCGTTGTACTTC.

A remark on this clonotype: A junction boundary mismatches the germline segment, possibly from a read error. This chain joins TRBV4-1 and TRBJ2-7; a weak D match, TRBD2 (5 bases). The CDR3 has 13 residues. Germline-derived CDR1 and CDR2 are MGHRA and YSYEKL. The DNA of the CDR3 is TGCGCCAGCAGGCCGCCTGTTGGGAGTGAGCAGAACTTC. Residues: CASRPPVGSEQNF.

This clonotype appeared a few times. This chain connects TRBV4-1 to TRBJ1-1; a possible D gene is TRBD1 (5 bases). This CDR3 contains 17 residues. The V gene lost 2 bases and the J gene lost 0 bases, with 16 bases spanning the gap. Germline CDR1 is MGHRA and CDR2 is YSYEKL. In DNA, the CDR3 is TGCGCCAGCAGCCAACCCCTGATGGGACTAATGAACACTGAAGCTTTCTTT. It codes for CASSQPLMGLMNTEAFF.

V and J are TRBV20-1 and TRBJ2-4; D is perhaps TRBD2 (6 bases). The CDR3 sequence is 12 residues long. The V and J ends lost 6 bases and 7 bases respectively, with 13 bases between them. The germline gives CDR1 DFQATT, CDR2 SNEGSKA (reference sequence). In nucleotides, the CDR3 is TGCAGTGCCGTCAGACTAGAGAACATTCAGTACTTC. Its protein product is CSAVRLENIQYF.

CDR3 amino acids: CAWSPGQGNSPLHF. CDR3 in DNA: TGTGCCTGGAGTCCGGGCCAGGGGAACTCACCCCTCCACTTT. This rearrangement joins TRBV30 to TRBJ1-6; maybe TRBD1 (6 bases). Germline lookup yields CDR1 GTSNPN and CDR2 SVGIG (reference sequence). This CDR3 region has 14 residues. V gave up 2 bases and J gave up 10 bases, with 15 bases separating them.

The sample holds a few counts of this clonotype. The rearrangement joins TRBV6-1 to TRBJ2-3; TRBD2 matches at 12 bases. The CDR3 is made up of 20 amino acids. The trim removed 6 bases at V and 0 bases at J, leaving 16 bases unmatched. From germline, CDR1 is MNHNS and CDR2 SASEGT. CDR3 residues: CASRGGLAGWKPSSTDTQYF. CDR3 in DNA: TGTGCCAGCAGGGGAGGACTAGCGGGGTGGAAACCATCTAGCACAGATACGCAGTATTTT.

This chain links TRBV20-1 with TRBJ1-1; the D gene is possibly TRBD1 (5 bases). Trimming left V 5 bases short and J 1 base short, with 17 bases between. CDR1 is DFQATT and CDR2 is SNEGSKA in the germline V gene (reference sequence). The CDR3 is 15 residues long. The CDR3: CSAPPGGLGNTEAFF. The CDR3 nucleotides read TGCAGTGCTCCCCCTGGGGGGTTGGGGAACACTGAAGCTTTCTTT.

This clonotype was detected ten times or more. The CDR3 loop reads CASSQDTSGYTF. The CDR3 coding sequence is TGTGCCAGCAGCCAAGATACGAGTGGCTACACCTTC. This chain connects TRBV4-2 to TRBJ1-2, with no clear D. This CDR3 spans 12 amino acids. Trimming left V 0 bases short and J 7 bases short, with 6 bases between. Looked up from germline, CDR1 is LGHNA and CDR2 is YNFKEQ.

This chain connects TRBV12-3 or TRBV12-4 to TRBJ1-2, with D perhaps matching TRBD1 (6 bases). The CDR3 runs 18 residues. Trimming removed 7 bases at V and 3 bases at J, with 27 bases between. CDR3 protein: CASNTQKAGGSTDYGYTF. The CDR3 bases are TGTGCCAGCAACACCCAAAAGGCGGGGGGCTCGACTGACTATGGCTACACCTTC.

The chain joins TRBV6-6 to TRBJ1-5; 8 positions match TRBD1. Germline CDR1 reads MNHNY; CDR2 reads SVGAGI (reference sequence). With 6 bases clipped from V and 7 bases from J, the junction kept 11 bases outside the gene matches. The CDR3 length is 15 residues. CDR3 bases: TGTGCCAGCAGACCATCTGACAGGGGAGAGCAGCCCCAGCATTTT. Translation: CASRPSDRGEQPQHF.

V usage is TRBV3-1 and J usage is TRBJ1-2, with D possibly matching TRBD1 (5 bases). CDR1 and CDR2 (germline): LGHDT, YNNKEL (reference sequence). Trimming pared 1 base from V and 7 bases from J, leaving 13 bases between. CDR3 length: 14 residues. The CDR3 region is CASSQGLQGPGYTF. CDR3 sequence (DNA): TGTGCCAGCAGCCAAGGTCTGCAGGGTCCTGGCTACACCTTC.

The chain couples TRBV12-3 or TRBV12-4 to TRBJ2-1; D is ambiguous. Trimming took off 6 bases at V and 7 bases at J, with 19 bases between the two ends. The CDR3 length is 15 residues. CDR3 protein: CASRKDRSPSNEQFF. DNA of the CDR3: TGTGCCAGCAGGAAGGACCGCTCACCATCTAATGAGCAGTTCTTC.

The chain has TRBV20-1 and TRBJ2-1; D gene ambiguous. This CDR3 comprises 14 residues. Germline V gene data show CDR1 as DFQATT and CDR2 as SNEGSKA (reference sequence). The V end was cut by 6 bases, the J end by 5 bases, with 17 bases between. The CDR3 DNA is TGCAGTGCGGGAATGCCTAGAGGACACAATGAGCAGTTCTTC. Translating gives CSAGMPRGHNEQFF.